Included here is one T cell receptor beta chain sequence, with context. Its antigen is undetermined. This specimen belongs to a study of human thymus T cells. An approximately 0.5-1 mL peripheral blood aliquot was taken intraoperatively from four of eight donors. No fixed cell number was used; all available blood leukocytes supplied DNA. Germline assignment: CDR1 SEHNR and CDR2 FQNEAQ (reference sequence). This CDR3 is 17 amino acids long. Trimming cost V 1 base and J 0 bases, with 16 bases left between them. Study-level points and caveats: Gene usage (both V and J) appeared biased in thymic and blood repertoires.

Assay: immunoSEQ multiplex PCR; the TCRdb copy retains only in-frame clones and omits some. Of about 60,000 clones in the sample, roughly 94% were seen once. Input material: blood. The TCR sequence derives from a boy in the first two years of life with a congenital heart defect but otherwise immunologically healthy. This chain uses TRBV7-9 with TRBJ2-7; D possibly corresponds to TRBD2 (5 bases). The CDR3 sequence is CASSLVAGLGGSYEQYF. The CDR3 DNA follows: TGTGCCAGCAGCTTAGTGGCAGGTCTTGGAGGCTCCTACGAGCAGTACTTC.